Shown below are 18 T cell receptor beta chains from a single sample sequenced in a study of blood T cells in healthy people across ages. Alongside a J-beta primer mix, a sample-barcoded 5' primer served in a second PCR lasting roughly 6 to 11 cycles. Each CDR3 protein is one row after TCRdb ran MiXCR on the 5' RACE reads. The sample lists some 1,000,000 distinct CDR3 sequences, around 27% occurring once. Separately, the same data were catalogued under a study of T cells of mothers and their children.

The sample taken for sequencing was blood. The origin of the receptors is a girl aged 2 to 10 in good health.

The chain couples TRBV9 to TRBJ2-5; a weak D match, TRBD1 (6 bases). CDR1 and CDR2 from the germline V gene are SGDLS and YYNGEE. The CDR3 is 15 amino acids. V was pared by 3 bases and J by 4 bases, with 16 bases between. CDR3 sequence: CASSARATGLETQYF. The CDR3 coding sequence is TGTGCCAGCAGCGCCCGGGCCACAGGGCTAGAGACCCAGTACTTC.

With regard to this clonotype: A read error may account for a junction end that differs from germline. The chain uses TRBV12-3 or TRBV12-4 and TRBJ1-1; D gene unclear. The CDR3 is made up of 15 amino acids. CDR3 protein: CASSFGIQMNTEAFF. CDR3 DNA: TGTGCCAGCAGTTTTGGCATACAGATGAACACTGAAGCCTTCTTT.

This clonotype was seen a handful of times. The chain's CDR3 is CSASIQGGRGNEQFF. CDR3 nucleotides: TGCAGCGCCTCAATACAAGGCGGACGGGGCAATGAGCAGTTCTTC. The chain uses TRBV29-1 and TRBJ2-1; the D gene is possibly TRBD2 (5 bases). The CDR3 is made up of 15 amino acids. V was clipped by 7 bases and J by 6 bases, with 22 bases between them. CDR1 and CDR2 from the germline V gene are SQVTM and ANQGSEA.

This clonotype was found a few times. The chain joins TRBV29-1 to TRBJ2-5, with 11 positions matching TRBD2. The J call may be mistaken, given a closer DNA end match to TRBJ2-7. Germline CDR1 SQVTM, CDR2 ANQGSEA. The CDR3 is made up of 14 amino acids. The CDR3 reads CSVLLAGVLSEQYF. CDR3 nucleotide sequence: TGCAGCGTTCTACTAGCGGGAGTACTCTCCGAGCAGTACTTC.

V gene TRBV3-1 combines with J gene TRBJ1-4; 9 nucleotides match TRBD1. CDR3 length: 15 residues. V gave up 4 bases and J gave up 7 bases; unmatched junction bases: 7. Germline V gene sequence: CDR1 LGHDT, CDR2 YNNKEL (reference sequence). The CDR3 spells CASSLLGTGIEKLFF. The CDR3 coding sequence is TGTGCCAGCAGCCTTCTTGGGACAGGGATTGAAAAACTGTTTTTT.

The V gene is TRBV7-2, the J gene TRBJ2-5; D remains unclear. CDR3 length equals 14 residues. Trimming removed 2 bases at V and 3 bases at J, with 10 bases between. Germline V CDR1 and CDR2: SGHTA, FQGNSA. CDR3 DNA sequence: TGTGCCAGCAGCTTAACGGGCGCCGAAGAGACCCAGTACTTC. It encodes CASSLTGAEETQYF. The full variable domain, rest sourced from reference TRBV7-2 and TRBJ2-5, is GAGVSQSPSNKVTEKGKDVELRCDPISGHTALYWYRQSLGQGLEFLIYFQGNSAPDKSGLPSDRFSAERTGGSVSTLTIQRTQQEDSAVYLCASSLTGAEETQYFGPGTRLLVL.

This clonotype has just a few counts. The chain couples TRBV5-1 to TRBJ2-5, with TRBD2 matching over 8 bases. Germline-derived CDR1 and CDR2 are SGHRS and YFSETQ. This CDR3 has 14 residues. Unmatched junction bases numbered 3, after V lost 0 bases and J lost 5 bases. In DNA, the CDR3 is TGCGCCAGCAGCTTGGAAGCGGGGGACGAGACCCAGTACTTC. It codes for CASSLEAGDETQYF.

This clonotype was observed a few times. CDR3 residues: CSTSGGAGEQFF. As DNA, the CDR3 is TGCTCGACTAGCGGGGGGGCAGGTGAGCAGTTCTTC. The V gene is TRBV29-1, the J gene TRBJ2-1; 14 nucleotides align to TRBD2. The CDR3 runs 12 residues. In germline, CDR1 is SQVTM, CDR2 ANQGSEA.

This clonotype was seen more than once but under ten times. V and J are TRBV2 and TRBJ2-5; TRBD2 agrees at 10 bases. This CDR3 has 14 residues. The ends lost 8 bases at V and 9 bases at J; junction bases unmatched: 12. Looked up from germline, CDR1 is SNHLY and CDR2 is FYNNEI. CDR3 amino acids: CASRRTSGAGAQYF. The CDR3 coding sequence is TGTGCCAGCCGGAGAACTAGCGGGGCGGGGGCCCAGTACTTC.

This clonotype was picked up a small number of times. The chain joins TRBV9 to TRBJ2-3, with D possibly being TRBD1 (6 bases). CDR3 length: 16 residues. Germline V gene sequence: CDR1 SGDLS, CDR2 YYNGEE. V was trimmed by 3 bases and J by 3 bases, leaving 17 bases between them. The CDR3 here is CASSASHRVHTDTQYF. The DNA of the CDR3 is TGTGCCAGCAGCGCCTCACACAGGGTTCATACAGATACGCAGTATTTT.

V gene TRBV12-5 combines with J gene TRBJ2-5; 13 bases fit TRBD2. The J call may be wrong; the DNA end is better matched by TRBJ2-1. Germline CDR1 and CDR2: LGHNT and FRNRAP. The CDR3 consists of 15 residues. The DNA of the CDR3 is TGTGCTAGTGACCCGGGACTAGCGGGGTACAATGAGCAGTTCTTC. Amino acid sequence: CASDPGLAGYNEQFF.

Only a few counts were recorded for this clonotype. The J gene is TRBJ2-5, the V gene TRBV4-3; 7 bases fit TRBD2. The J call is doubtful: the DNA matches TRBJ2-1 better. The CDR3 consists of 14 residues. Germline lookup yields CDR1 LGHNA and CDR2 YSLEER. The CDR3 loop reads CASSQGRGGLEQFF. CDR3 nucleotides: TGCGCCAGCAGCCAAGGGAGGGGAGGGCTTGAGCAGTTCTTC.

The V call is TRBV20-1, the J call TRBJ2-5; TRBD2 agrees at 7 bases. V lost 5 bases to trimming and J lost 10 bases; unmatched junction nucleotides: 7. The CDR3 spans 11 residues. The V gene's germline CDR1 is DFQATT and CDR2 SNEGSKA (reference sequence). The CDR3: CSAFPGGSQYF. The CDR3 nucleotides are TGCAGTGCTTTCCCCGGGGGGAGCCAGTACTTC.

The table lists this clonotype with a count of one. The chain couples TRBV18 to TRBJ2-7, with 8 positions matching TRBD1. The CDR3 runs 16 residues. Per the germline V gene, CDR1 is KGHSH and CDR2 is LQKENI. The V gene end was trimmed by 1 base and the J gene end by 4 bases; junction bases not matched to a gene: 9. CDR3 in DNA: TGTGCCAGCTCACCACTTCCGGGACAGGAGACTTACGAGCAGTACTTC. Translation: CASSPLPGQETYEQYF.

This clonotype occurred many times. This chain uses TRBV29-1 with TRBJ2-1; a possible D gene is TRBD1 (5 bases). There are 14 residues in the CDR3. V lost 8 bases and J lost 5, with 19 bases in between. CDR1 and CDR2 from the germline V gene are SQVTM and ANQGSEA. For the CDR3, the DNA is TGCAGCTCCATTCCAGGGAACCCCGACAATGAGCAGTTCTTC. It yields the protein CSSIPGNPDNEQFF.

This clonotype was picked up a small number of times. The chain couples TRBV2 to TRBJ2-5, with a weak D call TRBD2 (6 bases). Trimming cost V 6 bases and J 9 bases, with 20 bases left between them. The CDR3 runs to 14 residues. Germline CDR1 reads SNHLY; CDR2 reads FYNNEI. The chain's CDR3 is CASRVSGAWEAQYF. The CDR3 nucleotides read TGTGCCAGCAGGGTATCCGGGGCATGGGAGGCCCAGTACTTC.

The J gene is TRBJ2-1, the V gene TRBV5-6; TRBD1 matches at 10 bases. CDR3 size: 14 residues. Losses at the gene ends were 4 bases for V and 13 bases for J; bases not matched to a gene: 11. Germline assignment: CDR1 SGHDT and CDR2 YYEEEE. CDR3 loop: CASSARDRGSSQFF. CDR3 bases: TGTGCCAGCAGCGCTCGGGACAGGGGTTCCTCTCAGTTCTTC.

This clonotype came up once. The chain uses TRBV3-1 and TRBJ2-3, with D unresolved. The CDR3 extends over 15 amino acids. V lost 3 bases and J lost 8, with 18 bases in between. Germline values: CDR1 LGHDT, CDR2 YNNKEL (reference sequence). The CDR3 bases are TGTGCCAGCAGCCATCAGGAATATCGGCCAGGTACGCAGTATTTT. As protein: CASSHQEYRPGTQYF.